Each of the 26 T cell receptor beta chains below was sequenced from the same sample in a study of tumor and adjacent non-tumor tissue in lung cancer. The template was RNA from unsorted bulk tissue. More than 3 cm separated this lung sample from the edge of the tumor. A modified ARM-PCR protocol with three rounds of nested PCR amplified TCRbeta. MiXCR was run by TCRdb on the multiplex PCR reads, yielding one entry per CDR3 protein. The data show 50,000 or so distinct CDR3 sequences, 74% seen once. Sequenced material: distant non-tumor lung tissue. These receptors were collected from a woman aged 60 to 75 with non-small cell lung cancer.

V and J are TRBV28 and TRBJ1-4, with 9 bases identical to TRBD1. Trimming took 6 bases from V and 11 from J; bases not matched to a gene: 19. The CDR3 length is 17 residues. CDR1 is MDHEN and CDR2 is SYDVKM in the germline V gene. CDR3 DNA sequence: TGTGCCAGCAGGGGGACAGGGTCCACGGTACGGATCAGGAAACTGTTTTTT. Translated: CASRGTGSTVRIRKLFF.

Comments on this clonotype: A junction end diverges from the germline sequence, so it may reflect a read error. V usage is TRBV6-5 and J usage is TRBJ1-1, with 8 positions matching TRBD1. The length of the CDR3 is 17 residues. Germline V lookup: CDR1 MNHEY, CDR2 SVGAGI. CDR3: CASSYSTGGTGNIEALF. DNA of the CDR3: TGTGCCAGCAGTTACTCTACAGGGGGAACGGGAAACATAGAAGCTTTATTT.

This sequence joins TRBV4-1 and TRBJ1-1, with D unclear. The V and J ends lost 3 bases and 14 bases respectively, with 28 bases between them. Germline lookup yields CDR1 MGHRA and CDR2 YSYEKL. The CDR3 covers 16 residues. DNA of the CDR3: TGCGCCAGCAGCCACCCGTTTGGAAGGGCCGTAACTGAAGTATTCTTT. It encodes CASSHPFGRAVTEVFF.

To note about this clonotype: The junction departs from germline at one end; a sequencing error may be responsible. This chain uses TRBV6-5 with TRBJ1-1, with D perhaps TRBD1 (6 bases). This CDR3 spans 16 amino acids. From germline, CDR1 is MNHEY and CDR2 SVGAGI. The CDR3 DNA reads TGTGCCAGCACTTACTCAGTCAGGACAGCGAACACTGAAGCTTTCTTT. Amino acid sequence: CASTYSVRTANTEAFF.

Remarks on this clonotype: At one boundary the junction diverges from the germline segment, which might be a read error. CDR3: CSARPDDGQPKHF. For the CDR3, the DNA is TGCAGTGCTCGGCCCGATGACGGTCAGCCCAAGCATTTT. V gene TRBV20-1 combines with J gene TRBJ1-5, with no clear D. The CDR3 runs 13 residues. Germline assignment: CDR1 DFQATT and CDR2 SNEGSKA (reference sequence).

In the case of this clonotype: One end of the junction fails to match germline, which may point to a read error. The chain uses TRBV6-5 and TRBJ2-1, with D uncertain. This CDR3 comprises 18 residues. Per the germline V gene, CDR1 is MNHEY and CDR2 is SVGAGI. The CDR3 loop is CVSSNTRSRGISYNEQLF. The CDR3 bases are TGTGTCAGCAGTAACACGCGCTCCAGAGGTATCTCCTACAATGAGCAGCTCTTC.

The J gene is TRBJ1-6, the V gene TRBV4-1, with D unresolved. CDR3 length: 12 amino acids. CDR1 MGHRA and CDR2 YSYEKL come from the germline V gene. Between the trimmed V and J ends, which lost 3 bases and 7 bases, there was a span of 4 bases. CDR3 sequence: CASSHTNSPLHF. CDR3 DNA sequence: TGCGCCAGCAGCCACACGAATTCACCCCTCCACTTT.

This clonotype was observed a few times. The junction shows a germline mismatch at one end, possibly a read error. The V call is TRBV7-6, the J call TRBJ1-1, with unresolved D. The germline CDR1 and CDR2 sequences are SGHVS and FNYEAQ. The length of the CDR3 is 13 residues. CDR3 amino acids: CAGRREGNTEAFF. In DNA, the CDR3 is TGTGCCGGTAGAAGAGAGGGTAACACCGAAGCTTTCTTT.

Only one count was recorded for this clonotype. The conserved final phenylalanine or tryptophan is absent from the CDR3, which likely points to a read error. V and J are TRBV4-2 and TRBJ1-5, with D uncertain. This CDR3 comprises 17 residues. Germline V lookup: CDR1 LGHNA, CDR2 YNFKEQ. The CDR3 region has the DNA TGTGCCAGTAGCCAAGATCTTCCCGGGTATAGCAATCAGCCCCAGCATTCT. This gives the protein CASSQDLPGYSNQPQHS.

This clonotype was observed at least ten times. The rearrangement joins TRBV4-3 to TRBJ2-7; no definite D call. V dropped 0 bases and J dropped 1 base, with 7 bases sitting between them. This CDR3 is 14 amino acids long. Germline V gene data show CDR1 as LGHNA and CDR2 as YSLEER. CDR3 protein: CASSQDLGSYEQYF. CDR3 bases: TGCGCCAGCAGCCAAGATTTGGGGTCCTACGAGCAGTACTTC.

This clonotype turned up a few times. A read error is possible here, since a much larger clone lies one base away. This sequence joins TRBV6-5 and TRBJ1-2; D might be TRBD1 (6 bases). The CDR3 sequence is 14 residues long. Germline loops: CDR1 MNHEY, CDR2 SVGAGI. DNA for the CDR3: TGTGCCATCAGTATTGAACAGGGTAGCTATGGCTACACCTTC. It translates to CAISIEQGSYGYTF.

Only one count was recorded for this clonotype. Since the CDR3 does not end with the conserved phenylalanine or tryptophan, this likely comes from a read error. V gene TRBV30 combines with J gene TRBJ1-1, with D possibly TRBD1 on 5 matching bases. The CDR3 runs 18 residues. CDR1 is GTSNPN and CDR2 is SVGIG in the germline V gene (reference sequence). In nucleotides, the CDR3 is TGTGCCTGGATGCCCTTATCCAGGGTCGGGGGAATGAATACTGAAGCTTTCTAT. Residues: CAWMPLSRVGGMNTEAFY.

This clonotype was seen a single time. The chain uses TRBV4-2 and TRBJ2-2; 9 bases match TRBD2. Germline assignment: CDR1 LGHNA and CDR2 YNFKEQ. Trimming removed 1 base from V and 7 bases from J; junction bases left unmatched: 7. The CDR3 consists of 16 residues. CDR3 sequence reads: CASSQAGREGNGELFF. In DNA form, the CDR3 reads TGTGCCAGCAGCCAAGCGGGGCGGGAGGGCAACGGGGAGCTGTTTTTT.

The gene calls are TRBV2 and TRBJ2-7, with D hard to call. V lost 6 bases, J lost 6 bases, and 15 bases lay in between. The CDR3 loop spans 13 amino acids. Germline V gene data show CDR1 as SNHLY and CDR2 as FYNNEI. The CDR3 DNA follows: TGTGCCAGCAGGGTATTAGATCGAGGCGAGCAGTACTTC. Encoded protein: CASRVLDRGEQYF.

A word on this clonotype: This clone may be a read error of a much larger clone one base away. The chain has TRBV9 and TRBJ2-5; D might be TRBD2 (6 bases). Trimming removed 4 bases from V and 9 bases from J, with 19 bases in between. CDR1 and CDR2 from the germline V gene are SGDLS and YYNGEE. CDR3 length: 14 amino acids. The CDR3 sequence is CASSSGGTSEAQYF. DNA for the CDR3: TGTGCCAGCAGCTCAGGAGGGACCTCTGAGGCCCAGTACTTC.

The rearrangement joins TRBV5-4 to TRBJ1-2; D perhaps matches TRBD1 (5 bases). Germline assignment: CDR1 SGHNT and CDR2 YYREEE (reference sequence). The CDR3 extends over 14 amino acids. Trimming stripped 0 bases from V and 6 bases from J, with 12 bases between. CDR3 coding DNA: TGTGCCAGCAGCTTGGTCATGGGGGACCATGGCTACACCTTC. Encoded protein: CASSLVMGDHGYTF.

With regard to this clonotype: The conserved phenylalanine or tryptophan normally closing the CDR3 is absent here, so this likely arose from a read error. The CDR3 sequence is CASSQDWGSPHLHY. The CDR3 DNA follows: TGCGCCAGCAGTCAAGATTGGGGCTCCCCACACCTCCACTAT. V and J are TRBV4-3 and TRBJ1-6, with D possibly being TRBD1 (5 bases). The germline V gene encodes CDR1 LGHNA and CDR2 YSLEER. The CDR3 runs 14 residues.

A note on this clonotype: Its ends do not fully match the called genes, so a read error is possible. The chain employs TRBV28 and TRBJ1-2; TRBD1 matches at 12 bases. Germline CDR1 is MDHEN and CDR2 is SYDVKM. This CDR3 contains 13 residues. CDR3 coding DNA: TGTGCCTGCGGAGGGACAGGGGGCCGTGGCTACACCTTT. Translation: CACGGTGGRGYTF.

This clonotype was detected ten times or more. The gene calls are TRBV20-1 and TRBJ1-5, with D tentatively TRBD1 (6 bases). This CDR3 comprises 14 residues. Germline CDR1 and CDR2: DFQATT and SNEGSKA (reference sequence). The V and J ends lost 7 bases and 0 bases respectively, with 13 bases between them. The CDR3 protein is CSGSRDISNQPQHF. The CDR3 DNA follows: TGCAGTGGGTCCCGGGACATTAGCAATCAGCCCCAGCATTTT.

As for this clonotype: The junction differs from germline at one of its ends, possibly a read error. The chain has TRBV6-6 and TRBJ1-6, with no clear D. CDR3 size: 17 residues. In germline, CDR1 is MNHNY, CDR2 SVGAGI (reference sequence). For the CDR3, the DNA is TGTGCTAGCAGTTTTGATGAAGAGAGCTCCTATAATTCACCCTTCCATTTT. Translation gives CASSFDEESSYNSPFHF.

Concerning this clonotype: One end of the junction fails to match germline, which may point to a read error. This chain joins TRBV12-3 or TRBV12-4 and TRBJ1-2; D unclear. CDR3 length: 12 residues. For the CDR3, the DNA is TGTGTCAGCAGTTTAGGTGGTTATGACTACACCTTC. Amino acid sequence: CVSSLGGYDYTF.

This clonotype was observed many times. The genes are TRBV28 and TRBJ1-4, with TRBD1 matching over 12 bases. This CDR3 comprises 15 residues. Germline V gene data show CDR1 as MDHEN and CDR2 as SYDVKM. With V trimmed by 10 bases and J by 8 bases, 11 bases remained unmatched. CDR3 DNA sequence: TGTGCCACCATACGGGCGGGACAGGGGGCAGAAAAACTGTTTTTT. It codes for CATIRAGQGAEKLFF.

The gene calls are TRBV6-2 or TRBV6-3 and TRBJ2-2; a possible D gene is TRBD1 (5 bases). Per the germline V gene, CDR1 is MNHEY and CDR2 is SVGEGT. V was cut by 6 bases and J by 4 bases, with 12 bases left in between. The CDR3 extends over 14 amino acids. DNA of the CDR3: TGTGCCAGCAGGGGGCTAGAGACCACCGGGGAGCTGTTTTTT. Translation: CASRGLETTGELFF.

This clonotype has a single count. The chain couples TRBV12-3 or TRBV12-4 to TRBJ2-7, with D perhaps given as TRBD1 or TRBD2 (6 bases each). This CDR3 has 13 amino acids. Deletions cut 10 bases from V and 2 bases from J, with 15 bases between. CDR3 region: CAILEGGPYEQYF. CDR3 sequence (DNA): TGTGCCATCCTTGAGGGGGGACCCTACGAGCAGTACTTC.

This rearrangement joins TRBV28 to TRBJ2-5; the match to TRBD1 covers 10 bases. The CDR3 has 15 amino acids. Trimming removed 3 bases from V and 8 bases from J; junction bases left unmatched: 9. The V gene's germline CDR1 is MDHEN and CDR2 SYDVKM. CDR3 residues: CASSFVTGGMDTQYF. The CDR3 DNA follows: TGTGCCAGCAGTTTTGTGACAGGGGGCATGGATACCCAGTACTTC. Looking up the rest from reference TRBV28 and TRBJ2-5 gives the full variable domain: DVKVTQSSRYLVKRTGEKVFLECVQDMDHENMFWYRQDPGLGLRLIYFSYDVKMKEKGDIPEGYSVSREKKERFSLILESASTNQTSMYLCASSFVTGGMDTQYFGPGTRLLVL.

This clonotype came up many times. The chain joins TRBV7-9 to TRBJ2-4; no firm D call. V was pared by 1 base and J by 5 bases, with 9 bases between. The germline CDR1 and CDR2 sequences are SEHNR and FQNEAQ (reference sequence). The CDR3 sequence is 14 residues long. The CDR3 sequence: CASSLGIGENIQYF. The CDR3 bases are TGTGCCAGCAGCTTAGGGATCGGTGAAAACATTCAGTACTTC.